The present TCR beta chain was sequenced within a study of blood T cell repertoires in COVID-19. Repertoires were generated with immunoSEQ multiplex PCR, while TCRdb's copy carries only in-frame clones and drops some. The sample consists of about 210,000 clones, 75% to 90% of them appearing once. The length of the CDR3 is 12 residues. With 8 bases clipped from V and 7 bases from J, the junction kept 4 bases outside the gene matches. Germline-derived CDR1 and CDR2 are LNHDA and SQIVND (reference sequence). The sample comprised peripheral blood. This clonotype was obtained from a man in his forties or fifties with acute or convalescent COVID-19. This chain uses TRBV19 with TRBJ1-2; the match to TRBD1 covers 10 bases. Here the CDR3 reads CASVRTGGGYTF. The CDR3 DNA sequence: TGTGCCAGTGTAAGGACAGGGGGTGGCTACACCTTC.